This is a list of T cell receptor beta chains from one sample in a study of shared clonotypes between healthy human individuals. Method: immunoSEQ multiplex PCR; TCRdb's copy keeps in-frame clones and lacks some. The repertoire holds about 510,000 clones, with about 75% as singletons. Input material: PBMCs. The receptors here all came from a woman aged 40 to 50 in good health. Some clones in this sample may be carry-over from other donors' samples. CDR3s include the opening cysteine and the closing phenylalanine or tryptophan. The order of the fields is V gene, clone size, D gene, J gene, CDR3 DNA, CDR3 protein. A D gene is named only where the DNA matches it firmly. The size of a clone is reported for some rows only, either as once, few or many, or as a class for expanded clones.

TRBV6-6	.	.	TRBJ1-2	TGTGCCAGCAGTTACGGGGCGACGGGGGAGTATGGCTACACCTTC	CASSYGATGEYGYTF
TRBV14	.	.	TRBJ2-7	TGTGCCAGCAGCCACACAGCCCGGCTGTACTTC	CASSHTARLYF
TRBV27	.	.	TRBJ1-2	TGTGCCAGCAGTACTCACAGGGTCTCGGCTAACTATGGCTACACCTTC	CASSTHRVSANYGYTF
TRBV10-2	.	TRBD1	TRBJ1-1	TGCGCCAGCAGTGACTCTTCCCTGGGACAGGGGACCACTGAAGCTTTCTTT	CASSDSSLGQGTTEAFF
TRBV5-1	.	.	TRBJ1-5	TGCGCCAGCAGCTTGGGTAGCAATCAGCCCCAGCATTTT	CASSLGSNQPQHF
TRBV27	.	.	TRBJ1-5	TGTGCCAGCAGGGGGAGAGGTGGAAATAGCAATCAGCCCCAGCATTTT	CASRGRGGNSNQPQHF
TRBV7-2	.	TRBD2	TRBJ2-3	TGTGCCAGCACCCCGACTAGCCCTCGCACAGATACGCAGTATTTT	CASTPTSPRTDTQYF
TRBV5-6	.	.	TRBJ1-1	TGTGCCAGCAGCTTGGTTTCTCCAGGGATTGTGACTGAAGCTTTCTTT	CASSLVSPGIVTEAFF
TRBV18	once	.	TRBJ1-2	TGTGCCAGCTCACCCGAGACAGAGTGGGGCTACACCTTC	CASSPETEWGYTF
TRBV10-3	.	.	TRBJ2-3	TGTGCCATCAGTGTCGACGGGGGAGCTGATACGCAGTATTTT	CAISVDGGADTQYF
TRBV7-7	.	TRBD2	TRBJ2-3	TGTGCCAGCAGCTTAATTTCGGAGCGGGAGCTGGCAGATACGCAGTATTTT	CASSLISERELADTQYF
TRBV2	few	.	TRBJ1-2	TGTGCCAGCTTGGAGGCTTATGGCTACACCTTC	CASLEAYGYTF
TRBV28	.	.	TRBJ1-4	TGTGCCAGCAGTTTACTGTCCCCCGGGTACCCCAATGAAAAACTGTTTTTT	CASSLLSPGYPNEKLFF
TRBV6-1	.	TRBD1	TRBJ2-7	TGTGCCAGCAGTATTCGGGACAGGGCCTACGAGCAGTACTTC	CASSIRDRAYEQYF
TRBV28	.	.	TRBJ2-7	TGTGCCAGCAGTCCGCAACCCGGGCGGGACGAGCAGTACTTC	CASSPQPGRDEQYF
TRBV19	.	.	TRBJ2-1	TGTGCCAGTATGAGGCGGGGAACCTACAATGAGCAGTTCTTC	CASMRRGTYNEQFF
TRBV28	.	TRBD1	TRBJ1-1	TGTGCCAGCAGACCGGGACAGGGGGCTTCTGAAGCTTTCTTT	CASRPGQGASEAFF
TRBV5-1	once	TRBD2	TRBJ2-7	TGCGCCAGCAGCTTAGACTCCCATCTCGGGAGCGGGACCTACGAGCAGTACTTC	CASSLDSHLGSGTYEQYF
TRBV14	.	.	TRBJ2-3	TGTGCCAGCAGCCTCCAGGGACCAGATACGCAGTATTTT	CASSLQGPDTQYF
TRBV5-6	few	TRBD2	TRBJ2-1	TGTGCCAGCAGCTTGGGCGGGAGAAGGTACAATGAGCAGTTCTTC	CASSLGGRRYNEQFF
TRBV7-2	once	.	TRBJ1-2	TGTGCCAGCAGCGACCCCCCTAACTATGGCTACACCTTC	CASSDPPNYGYTF
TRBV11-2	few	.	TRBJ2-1	TGTGCCAGCAGCTTGACCCGGCGGAGCTCCTACAATGAGCAGTTCTTC	CASSLTRRSSYNEQFF